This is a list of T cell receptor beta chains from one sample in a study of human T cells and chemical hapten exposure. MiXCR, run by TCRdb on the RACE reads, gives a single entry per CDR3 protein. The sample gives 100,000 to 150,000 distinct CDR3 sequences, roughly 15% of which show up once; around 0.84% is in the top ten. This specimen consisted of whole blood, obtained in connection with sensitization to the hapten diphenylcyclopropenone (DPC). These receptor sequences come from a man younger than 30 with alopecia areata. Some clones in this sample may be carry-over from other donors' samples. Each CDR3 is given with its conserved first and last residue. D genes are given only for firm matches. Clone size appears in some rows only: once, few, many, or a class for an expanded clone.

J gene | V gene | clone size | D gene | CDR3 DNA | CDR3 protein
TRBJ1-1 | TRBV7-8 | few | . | TGTGCCAGCAGCTTAGAGTTGGGGGCTATGGGCACTGAAGCTTTCTTT | CASSLELGAMGTEAFF
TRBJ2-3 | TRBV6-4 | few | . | TGTGCCAGCAGTGAAGGGGGGGGAAGCACAGATACGCAGTATTTT | CASSEGGGSTDTQYF
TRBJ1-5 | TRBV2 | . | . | TGTGCCAGCAGTGAAAAGCCCCAGGGCCTGGCTATCAATCAGCCCCAGCATTTT | CASSEKPQGLAINQPQHF
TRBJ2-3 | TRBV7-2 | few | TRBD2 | TGTGCCAGCAGCTTAGTGCGGGAGGGAGATACGCAGTATTTT | CASSLVREGDTQYF
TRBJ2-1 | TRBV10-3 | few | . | TGTGCCGTCCGGCGAGGGGCGAATGAGCAGTTCTTC | CAVRRGANEQFF
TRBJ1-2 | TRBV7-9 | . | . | TGTGCCAGCAGCAATGACAGGACGATTTCATCGAGCTACACCTTC | CASSNDRTISSSYTF
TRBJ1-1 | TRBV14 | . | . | TGTGCCAGCAGCCCGGTAGTGAACACTGAAGCTTTCTTT | CASSPVVNTEAFF
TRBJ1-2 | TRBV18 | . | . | TGTGCCAGCTCACCATCGGTTAACTATGGCTACACCTTC | CASSPSVNYGYTF
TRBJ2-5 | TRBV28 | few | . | TGTGCCAGCAGTTTCCGTCGACGTGATAAAGAGACCCAGTACTTC | CASSFRRRDKETQYF
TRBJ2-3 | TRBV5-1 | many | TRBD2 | TGCGCCAGTCAATCCCGGGGGGACCACACAGATACGCAGTATTTT | CASQSRGDHTDTQYF
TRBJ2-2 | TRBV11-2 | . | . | TGTGCCAGCAGCTTAGTAAATTCCGGGGAGCTGTTTTTT | CASSLVNSGELFF
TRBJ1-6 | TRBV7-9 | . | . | TGTGCCAGCAGCTCAGCGAGGAAAGTGAATTCACCCCTCCACTTT | CASSSARKVNSPLHF
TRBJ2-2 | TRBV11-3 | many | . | TGTGCCAGCAGCTTTGATTCAGCAGCCGGGGAGCTGTTTTTT | CASSFDSAAGELFF
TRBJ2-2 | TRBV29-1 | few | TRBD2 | TGCAGCGTTGTGGCGGGGGGAGCGAACACCGGGGAGCTGTTTTTT | CSVVAGGANTGELFF
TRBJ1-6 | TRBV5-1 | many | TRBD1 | TGCGCCTCCCGACAGGGCCCCAGCTCCTATAATTCACCCCTCCACTTT | CASRQGPSSYNSPLHF
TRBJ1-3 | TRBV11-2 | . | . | TGTGCCAGCAGCCTCAATACCTACCAGTCCGGAGGGAACACCATATATTTT | CASSLNTYQSGGNTIYF
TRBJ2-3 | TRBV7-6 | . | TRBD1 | TGTGCCAGCAGCTTCCGCCAGGACAGGGAGTGGTCTACGCAGTATTTT | CASSFRQDREWSTQYF
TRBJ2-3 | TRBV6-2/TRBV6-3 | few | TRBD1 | TGTGCCAGCAGCCGGGGACAGAACACAGATACGCAGTATTTT | CASSRGQNTDTQYF
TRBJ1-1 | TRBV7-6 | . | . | TGTGCCAGCAGCTTAGCCCCGACAGCGCCTGAAGCTTTCTTT | CASSLAPTAPEAFF
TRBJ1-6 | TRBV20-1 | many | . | TGCAGTGCTCGACCGCTACCTACGACGGATTCACCCCTCCACTTT | CSARPLPTTDSPLHF
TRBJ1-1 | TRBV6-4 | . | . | TGTGCCAGCAGAACCGACACAGGCGGTGGCACTGAAGCTTTCTTT | CASRTDTGGGTEAFF
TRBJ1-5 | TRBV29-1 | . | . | TGCAGCGTTGGTACCCAAGATCAGCCCCAGCATTTT | CSVGTQDQPQHF
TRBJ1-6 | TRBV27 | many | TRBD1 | TGTGCCAGCAGTTTTTCCTGGGACAGCATTGATTCACCCCTCCACTTT | CASSFSWDSIDSPLHF
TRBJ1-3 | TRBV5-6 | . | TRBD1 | TGTGCCAGCAGCCGACAGGGTAGCTCTGGAAACACCATATATTTT | CASSRQGSSGNTIYF
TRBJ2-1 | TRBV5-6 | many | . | TGTGCCAGCAGGCGGGTGGCCAATGAGCAGTTCTTC | CASRRVANEQFF
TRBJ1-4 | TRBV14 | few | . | TGTGCCAGCAGCCAAGATATGACAACTAATGAAAAACTGTTTTTT | CASSQDMTTNEKLFF
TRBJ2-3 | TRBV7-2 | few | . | TGTGCCAGCGTCAACTACAGGGATACGCAGTATTTT | CASVNYRDTQYF
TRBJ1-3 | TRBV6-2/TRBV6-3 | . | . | TGTGCCAGCAGACCGGACACGATCTTTAGTGGAAACACCATATATTTT | CASRPDTIFSGNTIYF
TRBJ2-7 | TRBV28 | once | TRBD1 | TGTGCCAGCAGTTCGCCGGGACAGGAGGTTCCCGGGCAGTACTTC | CASSSPGQEVPGQYF
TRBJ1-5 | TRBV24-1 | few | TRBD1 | TGTGCCACCAGTGATACGGGGACAGAAGGTTATAGCAATCAGCCCCAGCATTTT | CATSDTGTEGYSNQPQHF
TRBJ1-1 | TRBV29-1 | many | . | TGCAGCGTAAACCCGAGCGAAGCTTTCTTT | CSVNPSEAFF
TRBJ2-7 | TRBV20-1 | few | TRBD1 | TGCAGTCTGGGGAAGGCCAGGGGGCGGAACGAGCAGTACTTC | CSLGKARGRNEQYF
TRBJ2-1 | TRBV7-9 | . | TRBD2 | TGTGCCAGCAGCTTAGCGGCGGGGGGAGGCTACAATGAGCAGTTCTTC | CASSLAAGGGYNEQFF
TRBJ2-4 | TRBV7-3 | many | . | TGTGCCAGCAGCCTTACTACCGGGACGGGCAAAAACATTCAGTACTTC | CASSLTTGTGKNIQYF
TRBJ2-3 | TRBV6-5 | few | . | TGTGCCAGCAGTTGGGACCGTACAGGGAGCACAGATACGCAGTATTTT | CASSWDRTGSTDTQYF
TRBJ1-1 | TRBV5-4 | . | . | TGTGCCAGCAGCTCCCCGACAGAGAACACTGAAGCTTTCTTT | CASSSPTENTEAFF
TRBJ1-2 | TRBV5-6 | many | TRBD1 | TGTGCCAGCAGCTTGTCCCTGACAGGGGGCTATGGCTACACCTTC | CASSLSLTGGYGYTF
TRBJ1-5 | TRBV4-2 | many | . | TGTGCCAGCAGCCAAGAGGGTAGCAATCAGCCCCAGCATTTT | CASSQEGSNQPQHF
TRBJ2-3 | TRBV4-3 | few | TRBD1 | TGCGCCAGCAGCCAGACGACAGGGGGCCCAGATACGCAGTATTTT | CASSQTTGGPDTQYF
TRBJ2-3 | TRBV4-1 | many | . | TGCGCCAGCAGCCAACCCAAGGGGGCCCGCTCGGAGGGGCAGTATTTT | CASSQPKGARSEGQYF
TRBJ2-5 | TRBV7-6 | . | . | TGTGCCAGCAGCTTAGAAGGGGCCCTGAGAGAGACCCAGTACTTC | CASSLEGALRETQYF
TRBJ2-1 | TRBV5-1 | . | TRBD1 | TGCGCCAGCAGCCCGACAGGGATTGATGAGCAGTTCTTC | CASSPTGIDEQFF
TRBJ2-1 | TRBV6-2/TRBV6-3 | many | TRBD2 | TGTGCCAGCAGTCCCCCAGCGGGGGAGAGCTCCTACAATGAGCAGTTCTTC | CASSPPAGESSYNEQFF
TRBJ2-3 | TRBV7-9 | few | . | TGTGCCAGCAGCTTAGCGCGGAGCCCAGATACGCAGTATTTT | CASSLARSPDTQYF
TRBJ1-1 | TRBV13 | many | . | TGTGCCAGCAGCTTCCTCGGACAGATGAACACTGAAGCTTTCTTT | CASSFLGQMNTEAFF
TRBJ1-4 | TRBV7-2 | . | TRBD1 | TGTGCCAGCACCCAGTCCGGGACAGGGATTGAAAAACTGTTTTTT | CASTQSGTGIEKLFF